This T cell receptor beta chain was documented in a study of CD4 T cells in relation to SARS-CoV-2 and coronaviruses. About the study: ViraFEST: approximately eleven-day antigen culture of PBMCs, then TCR beta CDR3 sequencing. General observations from the study: According to naive versus memory sequencing, detected responses are memory recall, not newly primed. Samples before the pandemic and after infection were not matched within any donor.

J gave up 4 bases and V 0 bases, and 3 bases lay outside the gene matches. The CDR3 length is 14 residues. Germline V gene data show CDR1 as GTSNPN and CDR2 as SVGIG (reference sequence). The protocol was immunoSEQ multiplex PCR, while the TCRdb copy is restricted to in-frame clones and leaves out a portion. There are about 36,000 clones in the sample; 70% to 80% occur only once, and about 2.5% lies in the top ten. A remark on this clone: Its specificity is not known.

The chain carries TRBV30 and TRBJ2-1; 7 nucleotides match TRBD2. This clonotype was obtained from an adult with COVID-19. The sequenced sample consisted of memory CD4+ T cells from PBMCs, cultured in vitro. CDR3 region: CAWSVLAQYNEQFF. In nucleotides, the CDR3 is TGTGCCTGGAGTGTACTAGCGCAATACAATGAGCAGTTCTTC.